Described below is a single T cell receptor (beta chain) sequence and its context. Its antigen remains unknown. Germline-derived CDR1 and CDR2 are MGHDK and SYGVNS. CDR3 size: 13 residues. The V end lost 3 bases, the J end lost 4 bases, and 9 bases lay between the germline ends. This sample stems from a study of blood T cells in healthy people across ages. Using a J-beta primer mix together with a sample-barcoded 5' primer, a second PCR was run for about 7 to 12 cycles. The template-switch adaptor, which had 12 random nucleotides, put a tag on each cDNA molecule. MiXCR, run by TCRdb on the 5' RACE reads, gives a single entry per CDR3 protein. The sample consists of over 550,000 distinct CDR3 sequences, under 30% of them appearing once. Study findings and constraints: Long-lived and aged donors differed, with more naive CD4+ cells and higher diversity in the long-lived. A roughly linear age-dependent decrease characterized TCR beta diversity per million T cells.

This chain joins TRBV25-1 and TRBJ1-2; D remains unclear. This clonotype was sampled from a woman of 80 years or more in good health. The specimen sequenced was blood. CDR3 sequence: CASSDPPGYGYTF. The DNA for the CDR3 is TGTGCCAGCAGTGACCCCCCAGGCTATGGCTACACCTTC.